Shown below are 19 T cell receptor beta chains from a single sample sequenced in a study of spatial heterogeneity in lung cancer. A single record per CDR3 protein comes from TCRdb applying MiXCR to the 5' RACE reads. This table holds 8,900 or so distinct CDR3 sequences, around 8.7% found once. The antigens for these receptors are not known. Time point noted: sample taken at primary tumor resection. Study observations and caveats: Counts that tracked tumor mutation counts were those of expanded intratumoral alpha and beta TCRs.

The sample was lung tumor tissue, taken at surgery. The receptors here all came from a female donor with early-stage non-small cell lung cancer.

As concerns this clonotype: A much larger clone differs by one base, so this may be a read error. J is TRBJ1-1 and V is TRBV6-1; 8 bases are shared with TRBD1. This CDR3 comprises 18 residues. The V gene's germline CDR1 is MNHNS and CDR2 SASEGT. V lost 6 bases, J lost 10 bases, and 25 bases stayed unmatched. The CDR3 loop reads CASSQRLTGATRSAVAFF. In DNA form, the CDR3 reads TGTGCCAGCAGCCAAAGGTTGACAGGGGCTACCCGCTCCGCTGTAGCTTTCTTT.

The V call is TRBV10-2, the J call TRBJ1-2; 7 bases are a match to TRBD1. This CDR3 comprises 14 residues. CDR1 WSHSY and CDR2 SAAADI come from the germline V gene. The trim removed 2 bases at V and 8 bases at J, leaving 8 bases unmatched. The CDR3 DNA follows: TGCGCCAGCAGTGAGATAGGGAGACAGGGAGGCTACACCTTC. Protein sequence: CASSEIGRQGGYTF.

This clonotype was observed a few times. J is TRBJ1-5 and V is TRBV2, with 11 bases fitting TRBD1. The CDR3 runs 15 residues. The V segment lost 6 bases and the J segment 5 bases; nucleotides outside the gene matches: 6. In germline, CDR1 is SNHLY, CDR2 FYNNEI. CDR3 DNA: TGTGCCAGCAGCCCGGGACAGGGGGTTGATCAGCCCCAGCATTTT. Residues: CASSPGQGVDQPQHF. The full variable domain, its missing parts supplied by reference TRBV2 and TRBJ1-5, is EPEVTQTPSHQVTQMGQEVILRCVPISNHLYFYWYRQILGQKVEFLVSFYNNEISEKSEIFDDQFSVERPDGSNFTLKIRSTKLEDSAMYFCASSPGQGVDQPQHFGDGTRLSIL.

This clonotype was counted many times. This chain uses TRBV7-9 with TRBJ2-7; 8 nucleotides align to TRBD2. Germline CDR1 SEHNR, CDR2 FQNEAQ (reference sequence). Trimming cost V 6 bases and J 2 bases; bases outside gene matches: 6. The CDR3 extends over 14 amino acids. The CDR3 loop is CASSVREGTYEQYF. DNA for the CDR3: TGTGCCAGCAGTGTACGGGAGGGGACCTACGAGCAGTACTTC.

This clonotype was counted ten times or more. The chain uses TRBV6-2 or TRBV6-3 and TRBJ1-5; no definite D call. Germline V gene lookup returns CDR1 MNHEY and CDR2 SVGEGT. The CDR3 has 17 amino acids. V lost 6 bases, J lost 6 bases, and 24 bases lay in between. The CDR3 loop is CASSRREMGGQPQPQHF. Here the CDR3 DNA reads TGTGCCAGCAGCCGTCGGGAAATGGGAGGTCAGCCTCAGCCCCAGCATTTT.

In this sample, this clonotype turned up many times. This chain links TRBV6-5 with TRBJ2-3; weak D call: TRBD2 (6 bases). There are 15 residues in the CDR3. Per the germline V gene, CDR1 is MNHEY and CDR2 is SVGAGI. Between the trimmed V and J ends, which lost 6 bases and 3 bases, there was a span of 16 bases. The CDR3 loop reads CASRHSGGGTDTQYF. CDR3 DNA: TGTGCCAGCAGACATTCCGGCGGAGGGACAGATACGCAGTATTTT.

This clonotype was picked up many times. The chain is built from TRBV5-1 and TRBJ2-1, with D tentatively TRBD2 (7 bases). The germline V and J ends were trimmed by 3 bases and 6 bases, with 19 bases remaining between them. The CDR3 is 16 amino acids. The germline gives CDR1 SGHRS, CDR2 YFSETQ. CDR3: CASSSQVGGPRNEQFF. The CDR3 coding sequence is TGCGCCAGCAGCTCCCAGGTGGGGGGGCCGCGCAATGAGCAGTTCTTC.

The table lists this clonotype with many counts. The DNA of the CDR3 is TGTGCCAGCAGACCGCCCGGGGCCTACAAAACAGATACGCAGTATTTT. Amino acid sequence: CASRPPGAYKTDTQYF. The chain combines TRBV6-1 with TRBJ2-3; D may correspond to TRBD1 or TRBD2 (5 bases each). Germline V gene sequence: CDR1 MNHNS, CDR2 SASEGT. The germline V and J ends were trimmed by 6 bases and 3 bases, with 19 bases remaining between them. The CDR3 is made up of 16 amino acids.

This rearrangement joins TRBV5-1 to TRBJ2-1; D ambiguous. CDR3 size: 14 residues. V gave up 0 bases and J gave up 5 bases, with 9 bases separating them. Germline lookup yields CDR1 SGHRS and CDR2 YFSETQ. In DNA form, the CDR3 reads TGCGCCAGCAGCTTGGCGGGCGAGGACAATGAGCAGTTCTTC. Its translation is CASSLAGEDNEQFF. The variable domain in full, with the rest retrieved from reference TRBV5-1 and TRBJ2-1, is KAGVTQTPRYLIKTRGQQVTLSCSPISGHRSVSWYQQTPGQGLQFLFEYFSETQRNKGNFPGRFSGRQFSNSRSEMNVSTLELGDSALYLCASSLAGEDNEQFFGPGTRLTVL.

This clonotype has ten or more counts. The chain joins TRBV6-2 or TRBV6-3 to TRBJ2-1, with 7 bases aligning to TRBD1. There are 13 residues in the CDR3. Germline V gene lookup returns CDR1 MNHEY and CDR2 SVGEGT. With 8 bases clipped from V and 12 bases from J, the junction kept 13 bases outside the gene matches. The CDR3 loop is CASGRDRSPRQFF. The CDR3 DNA sequence: TGTGCCAGCGGCCGGGACAGAAGCCCCCGGCAGTTCTTC.

By proportion, this clonotype is medium-sized. V usage is TRBV6-2 or TRBV6-3 and J usage is TRBJ2-2; D remains unclear. CDR1 is MNHEY, CDR2 SVGEGT, per germline. This CDR3 is 15 amino acids long. Trimming took off 4 bases at V and 5 bases at J, with 14 bases between the two ends. The CDR3 region is CASSLQSHRTGELFF. The CDR3 DNA sequence: TGTGCCAGCAGTTTGCAGTCCCACCGAACCGGGGAGCTGTTTTTT.

This clonotype was recorded many times. The chain uses TRBV5-1 and TRBJ2-5; TRBD2 is a possible D gene (6 bases). Germline lookup yields CDR1 SGHRS and CDR2 YFSETQ. This CDR3 has 15 amino acids. Trimming cost V 3 bases and J 4 bases, with 16 bases left between them. CDR3 coding DNA: TGCGCCAGCAGCTGGGGGGACTTGGAGGGAGAGACCCAGTACTTC. Its translation is CASSWGDLEGETQYF. The full variable domain, its missing parts supplied by reference TRBV5-1 and TRBJ2-5, is KAGVTQTPRYLIKTRGQQVTLSCSPISGHRSVSWYQQTPGQGLQFLFEYFSETQRNKGNFPGRFSGRQFSNSRSEMNVSTLELGDSALYLCASSWGDLEGETQYFGPGTRLLVL.

This clonotype has a count of ten or more. The genes are TRBV7-9 and TRBJ1-5; TRBD1 matches at 7 bases. The CDR3 extends over 16 amino acids. V lost 4 bases and J lost 1; bases outside the gene matches: 7. Germline V gives CDR1 SEHNR, CDR2 FQNEAQ (reference sequence). The CDR3 region is CASSSLGQKSNQPQHF. The CDR3 nucleotides are TGTGCCAGCAGCTCCCTGGGACAGAAGAGCAATCAGCCCCAGCATTTT.

This clonotype has a count of ten or more. This chain connects TRBV20-1 to TRBJ1-5; perhaps TRBD1 as D (5 bases). The V end lost 0 bases, the J end lost 5 bases, and 14 bases lay between the germline ends. CDR1 and CDR2 from the germline V gene are DFQATT and SNEGSKA (reference sequence). This CDR3 has 15 residues. CDR3 region: CSARDGGAGDQPQHF. In DNA form, the CDR3 reads TGCAGTGCTAGAGATGGAGGGGCTGGAGATCAGCCCCAGCATTTT.

This clonotype was observed a few times. The rearrangement uses TRBV28 and TRBJ1-6, with D possibly TRBD1 on 5 matching bases. The V end was cut by 2 bases, the J end by 10 bases, with 18 bases between. Germline assignment: CDR1 MDHEN and CDR2 SYDVKM. This CDR3 is built from 16 residues. The CDR3 protein is CASSLGDVKPPSPLHF. DNA for the CDR3: TGTGCCAGCAGTTTAGGGGACGTTAAACCCCCCTCACCCCTCCACTTT.

This clonotype was picked up many times. The gene calls are TRBV5-1 and TRBJ2-7; perhaps TRBD1 as D (5 bases). Germline CDR1 reads SGHRS; CDR2 reads YFSETQ. V gave up 0 bases and J gave up 5 bases, with 9 bases separating them. The CDR3 is 13 amino acids. This chain's CDR3 is CASSLGGENEQYF. The CDR3 region has the DNA TGCGCCAGCAGCTTGGGGGGCGAGAACGAGCAGTACTTC.

This sequence joins TRBV2 and TRBJ2-1; 9 bases match TRBD2. V lost 2 bases, J lost 4 bases, and 6 bases stayed unmatched. Germline V gene lookup returns CDR1 SNHLY and CDR2 FYNNEI. The CDR3 covers 16 residues. The CDR3 here is CASSERAGGPYNEQFF. The CDR3 DNA reads TGTGCCAGCAGTGAACGCGCGGGGGGGCCGTACAATGAGCAGTTCTTC.

At least ten counts were recorded for this clonotype. V and J are TRBV7-2 and TRBJ2-4; 15 bases line up with TRBD2. V lost 3 bases and J lost 1; bases outside the gene matches: 7. Germline CDR1 and CDR2: SGHTA and FQGNSA. The CDR3 is 19 residues long. This CDR3 reads CASSFMAGTSGGAKNIQYF. CDR3 nucleotide sequence: TGTGCCAGCAGCTTCATGGCCGGGACTAGCGGGGGGGCCAAAAACATTCAGTACTTC. Full variable domain (missing parts from reference TRBV7-2 and TRBJ2-4): GAGVSQSPSNKVTEKGKDVELRCDPISGHTALYWYRQSLGQGLEFLIYFQGNSAPDKSGLPSDRFSAERTGGSVSTLTIQRTQQEDSAVYLCASSFMAGTSGGAKNIQYFGAGTRLSVL.

The CDR3 is CASLSYSHTEAFF. DNA for the CDR3: TGTGCCAGCCTGTCTTACTCCCACACTGAAGCTTTCTTT. The rearrangement joins TRBV2 to TRBJ1-1, with no clear D. CDR1 and CDR2 from the germline V gene are SNHLY and FYNNEI. This CDR3 contains 13 residues. V was clipped by 8 bases and J by 3 bases, with 13 bases between them.